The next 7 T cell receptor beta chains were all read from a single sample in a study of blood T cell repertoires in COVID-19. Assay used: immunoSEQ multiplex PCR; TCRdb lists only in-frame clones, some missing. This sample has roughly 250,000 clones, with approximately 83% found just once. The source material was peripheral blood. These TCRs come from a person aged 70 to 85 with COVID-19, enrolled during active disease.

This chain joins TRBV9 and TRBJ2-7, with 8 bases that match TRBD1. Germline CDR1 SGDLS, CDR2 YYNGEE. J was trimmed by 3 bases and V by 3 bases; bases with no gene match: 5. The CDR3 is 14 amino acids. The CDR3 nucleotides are TGTGCCAGCAGCGAGACAGGGGTGGGCTACGAGCAGTACTTC. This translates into CASSETGVGYEQYF.

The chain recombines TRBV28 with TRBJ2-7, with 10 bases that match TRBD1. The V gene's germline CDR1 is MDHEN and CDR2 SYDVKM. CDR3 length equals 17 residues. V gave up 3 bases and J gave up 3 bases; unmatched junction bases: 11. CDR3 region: CASSFDRGPIDRYEQYF. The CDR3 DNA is TGTGCCAGCAGTTTTGACAGGGGGCCAATTGACCGCTACGAGCAGTACTTC.

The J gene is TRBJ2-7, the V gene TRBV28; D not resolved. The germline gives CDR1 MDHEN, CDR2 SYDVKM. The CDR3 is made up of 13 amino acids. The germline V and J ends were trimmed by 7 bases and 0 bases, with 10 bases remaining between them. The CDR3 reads CASILLSSYEQYF. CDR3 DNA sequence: TGTGCCAGCATCCTCCTAAGCTCCTACGAGCAGTACTTC.

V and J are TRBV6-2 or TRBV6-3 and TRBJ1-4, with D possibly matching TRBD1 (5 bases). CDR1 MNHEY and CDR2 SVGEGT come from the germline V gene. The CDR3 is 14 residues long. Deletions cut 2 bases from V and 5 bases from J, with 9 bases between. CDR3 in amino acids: CASSYGHTNEKLFF. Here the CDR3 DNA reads TGTGCCAGCAGTTACGGACATACCAATGAAAAACTGTTTTTT.

CDR3 sequence (DNA): TGTGCCAGTAGTACCCTCTCGGGGGGTGAGCAGTTCTTC. Translation: CASSTLSGGEQFF. The chain is built from TRBV19 and TRBJ2-1; TRBD2 aligns across 7 bases. Per the germline V gene, CDR1 is LNHDA and CDR2 is SQIVND (reference sequence). The CDR3 contains 13 residues. The J segment lost 9 bases and the V segment lost 4 bases, leaving 6 bases of the junction unmatched. Full variable domain (remainder filled in from reference TRBV19 and TRBJ2-1): DGGITQSPKYLFRKEGQNVTLSCEQNLNHDAMYWYRQDPGQGLRLIYYSQIVNDFQKGDIAEGYSVSREKKESFPLTVTSAQKNPTAFYLCASSTLSGGEQFFGPGTRLTVL.

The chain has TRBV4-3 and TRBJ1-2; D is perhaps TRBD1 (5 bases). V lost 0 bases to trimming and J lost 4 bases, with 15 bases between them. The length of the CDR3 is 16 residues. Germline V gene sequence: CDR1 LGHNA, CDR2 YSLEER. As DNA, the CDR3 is TGCGCCAGCAGCCAAGATCCCGGGGGGGGTCGCTATGGCTACACCTTC. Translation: CASSQDPGGGRYGYTF.

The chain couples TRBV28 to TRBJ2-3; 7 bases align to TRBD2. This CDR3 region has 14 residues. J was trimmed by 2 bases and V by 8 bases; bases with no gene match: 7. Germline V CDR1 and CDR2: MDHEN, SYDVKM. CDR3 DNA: TGTGCCAGCGGTAAAGCGGGGAACACAGATACGCAGTATTTT. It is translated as CASGKAGNTDTQYF.